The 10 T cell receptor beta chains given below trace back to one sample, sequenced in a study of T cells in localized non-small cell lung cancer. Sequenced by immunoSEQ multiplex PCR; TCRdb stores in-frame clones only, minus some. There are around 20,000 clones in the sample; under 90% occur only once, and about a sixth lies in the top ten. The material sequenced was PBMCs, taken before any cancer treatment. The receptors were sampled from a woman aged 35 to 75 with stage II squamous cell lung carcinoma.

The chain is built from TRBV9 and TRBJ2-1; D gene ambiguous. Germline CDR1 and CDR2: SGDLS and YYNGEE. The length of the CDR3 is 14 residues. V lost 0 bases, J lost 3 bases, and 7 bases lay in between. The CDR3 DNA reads TGTGCCAGCAGCGTAGAACAGAGCTACAATGAGCAGTTCTTC. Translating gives CASSVEQSYNEQFF. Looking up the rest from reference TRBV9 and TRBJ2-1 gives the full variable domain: DSGVTQTPKHLITATGQRVTLRCSPRSGDLSVYWYQQSLDQGLQFLIQYYNGEERAKGNILERFSAQQFPDLHSELNLSSLELGDSALYFCASSVEQSYNEQFFGPGTRLTVL.

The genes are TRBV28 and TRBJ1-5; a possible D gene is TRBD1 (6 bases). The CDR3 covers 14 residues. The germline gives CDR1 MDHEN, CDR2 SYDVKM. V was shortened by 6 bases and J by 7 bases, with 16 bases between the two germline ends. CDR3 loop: CASRLDRPNQPQHF. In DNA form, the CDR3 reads TGTGCCAGCAGGTTAGACAGGCCTAACCAGCCCCAGCATTTT.

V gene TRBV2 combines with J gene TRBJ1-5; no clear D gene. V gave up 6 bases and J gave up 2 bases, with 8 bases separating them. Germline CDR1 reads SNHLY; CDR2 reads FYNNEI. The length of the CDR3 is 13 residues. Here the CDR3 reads CASRGFGNQPQHF. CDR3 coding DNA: TGTGCCAGCAGGGGGTTCGGCAATCAGCCCCAGCATTTT.

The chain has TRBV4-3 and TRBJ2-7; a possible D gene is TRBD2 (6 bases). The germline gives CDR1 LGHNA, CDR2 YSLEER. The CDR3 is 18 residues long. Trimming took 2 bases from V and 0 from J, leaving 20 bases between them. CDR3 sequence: CASSQYIAGTGSSYEQYF. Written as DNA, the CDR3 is TGCGCCAGCAGCCAATACATTGCCGGGACTGGGAGCTCCTACGAGCAGTACTTC.

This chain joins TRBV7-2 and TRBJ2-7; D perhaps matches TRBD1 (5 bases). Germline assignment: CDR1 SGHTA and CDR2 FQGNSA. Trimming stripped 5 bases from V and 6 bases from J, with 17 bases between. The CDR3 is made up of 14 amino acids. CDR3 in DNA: TGTGCCAGCAGCCAGAGGTCAGGGAAGGGCGAGCAGTACTTC. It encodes CASSQRSGKGEQYF.

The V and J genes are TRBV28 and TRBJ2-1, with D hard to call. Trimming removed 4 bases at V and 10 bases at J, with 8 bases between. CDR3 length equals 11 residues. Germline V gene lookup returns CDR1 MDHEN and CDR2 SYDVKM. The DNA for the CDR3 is TGTGCCAGCAGTTGGAACGGGGAGCAGTTCTTC. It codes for CASSWNGEQFF. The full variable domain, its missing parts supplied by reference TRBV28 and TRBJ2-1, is DVKVTQSSRYLVKRTGEKVFLECVQDMDHENMFWYRQDPGLGLRLIYFSYDVKMKEKGDIPEGYSVSREKKERFSLILESASTNQTSMYLCASSWNGEQFFGPGTRLTVL.

Written as DNA, the CDR3 is TGTGCCAGCAGTCGGGACTCCTGGGCAGATACGCAGTATTTT. It translates to CASSRDSWADTQYF. The chain recombines TRBV4-2 with TRBJ2-3; D is perhaps TRBD2 (6 bases). Germline loops: CDR1 LGHNA, CDR2 YNFKEQ. Trimming stripped 6 bases from V and 4 bases from J, with 14 bases between. The CDR3 consists of 14 residues.

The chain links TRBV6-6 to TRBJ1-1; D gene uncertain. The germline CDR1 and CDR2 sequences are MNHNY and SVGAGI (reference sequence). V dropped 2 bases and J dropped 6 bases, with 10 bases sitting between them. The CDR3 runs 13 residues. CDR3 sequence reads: CASSYPSSSEAFF. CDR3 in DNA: TGTGCCAGCAGTTACCCCTCCTCGTCTGAAGCTTTCTTT.

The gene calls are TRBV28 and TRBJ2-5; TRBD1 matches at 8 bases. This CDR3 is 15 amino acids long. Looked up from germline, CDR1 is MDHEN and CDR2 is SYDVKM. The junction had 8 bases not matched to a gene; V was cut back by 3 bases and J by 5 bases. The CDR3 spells CASSLAGGGVETQYF. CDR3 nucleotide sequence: TGTGCCAGCAGTTTGGCAGGGGGCGGGGTGGAGACCCAGTACTTC.

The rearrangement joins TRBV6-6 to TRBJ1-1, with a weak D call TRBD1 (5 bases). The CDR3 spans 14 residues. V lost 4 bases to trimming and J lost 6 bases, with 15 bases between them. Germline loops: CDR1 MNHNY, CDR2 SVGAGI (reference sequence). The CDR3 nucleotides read TGTGCCAGCAGTTCCAACCCCAGGGTTGCTGAAGCTTTCTTT. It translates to CASSSNPRVAEAFF.